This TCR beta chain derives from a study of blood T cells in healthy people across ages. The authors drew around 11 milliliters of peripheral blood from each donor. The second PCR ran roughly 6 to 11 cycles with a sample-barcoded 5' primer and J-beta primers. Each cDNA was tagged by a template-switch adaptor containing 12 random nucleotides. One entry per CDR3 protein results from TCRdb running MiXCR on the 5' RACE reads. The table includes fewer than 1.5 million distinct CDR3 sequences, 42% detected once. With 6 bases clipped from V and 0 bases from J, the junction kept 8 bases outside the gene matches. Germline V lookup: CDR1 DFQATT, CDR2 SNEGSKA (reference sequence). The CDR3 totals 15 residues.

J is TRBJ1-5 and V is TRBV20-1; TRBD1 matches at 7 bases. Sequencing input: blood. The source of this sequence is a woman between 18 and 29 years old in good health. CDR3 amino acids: CSASGTESSNQPQHF. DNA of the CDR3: TGCAGTGCATCAGGGACAGAGTCTAGCAATCAGCCCCAGCATTTT.